Following are 21 T cell receptor beta chains from one sample sequenced in a study of a mutant IDH1 vaccine in newly diagnosed glioma. These TCRs' antigens remain unknown. Time point of the sample: week 23, last vaccination. In every dose of vaccine, 300 ug of mutant IDH1 20-mer peptide was given alongside topical imiquimod. TCRdb's copy holds only in-frame clones and misses some; the assay was immunoSEQ multiplex PCR. The sample carries about 77,000 clones, more than 80% recorded once. Sequencing was performed on PBMCs, taken from a glioma patient whose treatment included an IDH1 peptide vaccine. These receptors originate from a woman aged 45-65 years with glioma.

This CDR3 reads CASSLVGTGRYEQYF. CDR3 bases: TGTGCCAGCAGCTTAGTTGGGACAGGGCGCTACGAGCAGTACTTC. The chain employs TRBV11-2 and TRBJ2-7; 9 bases agree with TRBD1. The V segment lost 1 base and the J segment 3 bases; nucleotides outside the gene matches: 4. CDR3 size: 15 residues. Germline V gives CDR1 SGHAT, CDR2 FQNNGV.

The chain recombines TRBV6-5 with TRBJ1-1, with D possibly matching TRBD1 (5 bases). This CDR3 is 13 amino acids long. Germline-derived CDR1 and CDR2 are MNHEY and SVGAGI. The ends were cut back, 0 bases at V and 11 bases at J, with 13 bases in the middle. CDR3 coding DNA: TGTGCCAGCAGTTACTCGACCACAGGAGTCGCTTTCTTT. It encodes CASSYSTTGVAFF.

V is TRBV4-1 and J is TRBJ1-1, with D possibly being TRBD1 (5 bases). The CDR3 extends over 15 amino acids. Germline V lookup: CDR1 MGHRA, CDR2 YSYEKL. V lost 4 bases and J lost 0, with 12 bases in between. Here the CDR3 DNA reads TGCGCCAGCAGCCGGCCCGACAGAATGAACACTGAAGCTTTCTTT. Translation: CASSRPDRMNTEAFF.

The V gene is TRBV6-5, the J gene TRBJ2-1; D is perhaps TRBD2 (5 bases). Germline values: CDR1 MNHEY, CDR2 SVGAGI. The V end was cut by 2 bases, the J end by 1 base, with 6 bases between. The CDR3 sequence is 14 residues long. The CDR3 is CASSYGGSYNEQFF. CDR3 in DNA: TGTGCCAGCAGTTACGGCGGGTCCTACAATGAGCAGTTCTTC.

This chain's CDR3 is CASSYSASGRYEQYF. As DNA, the CDR3 is TGTGCCAGCAGTTACTCGGCTAGCGGGAGATACGAGCAGTACTTC. The chain has TRBV6-6 and TRBJ2-7, with TRBD2 identical over 10 bases. Per germline, CDR1 MNHNY and CDR2 SVGAGI (reference sequence). The CDR3 is 15 residues long. With 0 bases clipped from V and 4 bases from J, the junction kept 3 bases outside the gene matches.

The chain combines TRBV9 with TRBJ2-1; the match to TRBD2 covers 7 bases. Trimming at V came to 4 bases and at J to 6 bases, leaving 7 bases not matched to a gene. Germline CDR1 is SGDLS and CDR2 is YYNGEE. The CDR3 loop spans 14 amino acids. DNA of the CDR3: TGTGCCAGCAGCCCCAGCGGGGTAATCAATGAGCAGTTCTTC. Residues: CASSPSGVINEQFF. Full variable domain (remainder filled in from reference TRBV9 and TRBJ2-1): DSGVTQTPKHLITATGQRVTLRCSPRSGDLSVYWYQQSLDQGLQFLIQYYNGEERAKGNILERFSAQQFPDLHSELNLSSLELGDSALYFCASSPSGVINEQFFGPGTRLTVL.

The chain combines TRBV27 with TRBJ2-1, with unresolved D. V dropped 5 bases and J dropped 10 bases, with 9 bases sitting between them. This CDR3 comprises 11 residues. Germline V lookup: CDR1 MNHEY, CDR2 SMNVEV (reference sequence). The CDR3 DNA sequence: TGTGCCAGCAGTCCCCGAACGGAGCAGTTCTTC. It yields the protein CASSPRTEQFF.

This chain joins TRBV5-1 and TRBJ1-5; TRBD1 matches at 9 bases. Germline V gene data show CDR1 as SGHRS and CDR2 as YFSETQ. This CDR3 has 15 residues. J gave up 4 bases and V 1 base, and 3 bases lay outside the gene matches. For the CDR3, the DNA is TGCGCCAGCAGCTTGTCGACAGGGGGGAATCAGCCCCAGCATTTT. Translated: CASSLSTGGNQPQHF.

Comment on this clone: The sample holds other DNA sequences that translate to the same CDR3. The J gene is TRBJ2-1, the V gene TRBV21-1; the table's D call of TRBD1 was not tested on the DNA. TRBV21-1 is a listed pseudogene. This CDR3 contains 15 residues. CDR3 region: CASSKGQGSYNEQFF. The DNA of the CDR3 is TGTGCCAGCAGCAAGGGACAGGGCTCCTACAATGAGCAGTTCTTC.

The rearrangement joins TRBV2 to TRBJ1-5; D is possibly TRBD1 (5 bases). V lost 6 bases, J lost 5 bases, and 14 bases lay in between. This CDR3 region has 14 residues. CDR1 is SNHLY, CDR2 FYNNEI, per germline. The CDR3 reads CASSQQENYQPQHF. As DNA, the CDR3 is TGTGCCAGCAGCCAACAGGAGAACTATCAGCCCCAGCATTTT. Together with reference TRBV2 and TRBJ1-5, the CDR3 gives the full variable domain: EPEVTQTPSHQVTQMGQEVILRCVPISNHLYFYWYRQILGQKVEFLVSFYNNEISEKSEIFDDQFSVERPDGSNFTLKIRSTKLEDSAMYFCASSQQENYQPQHFGDGTRLSIL.

The genes are TRBV4-1 and TRBJ1-5; a weak D match, TRBD1 (6 bases). Germline V CDR1 and CDR2: MGHRA, YSYEKL. The CDR3 is 15 amino acids. V lost 4 bases to trimming and J lost 1 base, with 11 bases between them. The chain's CDR3 is CASSPFQGSNQPQHF. The CDR3 DNA sequence: TGCGCCAGCAGCCCTTTTCAGGGGAGCAATCAGCCCCAGCATTTT.

This clone was detected once. The genes are TRBV4-1 and TRBJ2-7; TRBD2 might be the D (6 bases). V lost 3 bases and J lost 1, with 19 bases in between. Per germline, CDR1 MGHRA and CDR2 YSYEKL. CDR3 length: 17 amino acids. CDR3 coding DNA: TGCGCCAGCAGCCAGGAGGGACTTAGCACCGTTTCCTACGAGCAGTACTTC. Translation: CASSQEGLSTVSYEQYF.

The chain recombines TRBV30 with TRBJ2-5, with 11 bases that match TRBD1. The end of the DNA fits TRBJ2-7 better, so the J call may be wrong. The CDR3 totals 16 residues. Germline lookup yields CDR1 GTSNPN and CDR2 SVGIG (reference sequence). CDR3 amino acids: CAWSTLPGQGAYEQYF. The CDR3 nucleotides are TGTGCCTGGAGTACCTTGCCGGGACAGGGGGCCTACGAGCAGTACTTC.

The chain has TRBV2 and TRBJ2-6; D gene ambiguous. CDR3 length: 15 residues. V was trimmed by 6 bases and J by 2 bases, leaving 11 bases between them. The germline V gene encodes CDR1 SNHLY and CDR2 FYNNEI. The CDR3 sequence: CASRVLLAGANVLTF. CDR3 nucleotides: TGTGCCAGCAGGGTTTTGTTAGCTGGGGCCAACGTCCTGACTTTC.

This clone was counted between two and nine times. CDR3 region: CASSLAPSRPTYGYTF. CDR3 sequence (DNA): TGTGCCAGCAGCTTAGCGCCATCAAGGCCTACCTATGGCTACACCTTC. J is TRBJ1-2 and V is TRBV7-9, with D unclear. CDR3 size: 16 residues. Germline V CDR1 and CDR2: SEHNR, FQNEAQ (reference sequence). V was pared by 0 bases and J by 4 bases, with 15 bases between.

The rearrangement uses TRBV28 and TRBJ1-5; 10 bases fit TRBD1. The germline V gene has CDR1 MDHEN and CDR2 SYDVKM. Losses at the gene ends were 3 bases for V and 7 bases for J; bases not matched to a gene: 6. The CDR3 totals 15 residues. The CDR3 DNA is TGTGCCAGCAGTTTGACAGGGGGCGTAAACCAGCCCCAGCATTTT. It codes for CASSLTGGVNQPQHF.

The J gene is TRBJ1-2, the V gene TRBV2; D is possibly TRBD1 (5 bases). Germline V gene lookup returns CDR1 SNHLY and CDR2 FYNNEI. The V end lost 3 bases, the J end lost 0 bases, and 11 bases lay between the germline ends. This CDR3 has 15 amino acids. CDR3 coding DNA: TGTGCCAGCAGTGATAGACGACAGTCTAACTATGGCTACACCTTC. This codes for CASSDRRQSNYGYTF.

The J gene is TRBJ2-7, the V gene TRBV27, with 7 bases fitting TRBD1. With 4 bases clipped from V and 4 bases from J, the junction kept 7 bases outside the gene matches. Looked up from germline, CDR1 is MNHEY and CDR2 is SMNVEV (reference sequence). CDR3 length: 14 residues. DNA of the CDR3: TGTGCCAGCAGTTCCGGACAGGATGGATACGAGCAGTACTTC. Translated: CASSSGQDGYEQYF.

The CDR3 is CATRTGAYEQYF. The CDR3 coding sequence is TGTGCCACCCGGACAGGAGCCTACGAGCAGTACTTC. The genes are TRBV27 and TRBJ2-7, with TRBD1 matching 7 bases. The CDR3 has 12 amino acids. The ends lost 10 bases at V and 2 bases at J; junction bases unmatched: 5. Germline CDR1 is MNHEY and CDR2 is SMNVEV (reference sequence).

This clone has just a few counts. The chain combines TRBV28 with TRBJ1-5, with D unresolved. This CDR3 comprises 23 residues. Trimming took off 5 bases at V and 0 bases at J, with 35 bases between the two ends. CDR1 MDHEN and CDR2 SYDVKM come from the germline V gene. CDR3 loop: CASSQVSSPLRVPNIFSNQPQHF. The CDR3, as DNA: TGTGCCAGCAGTCAGGTCTCATCCCCACTCCGAGTCCCGAACATTTTTAGCAATCAGCCCCAGCATTTT.

This clone was detected once. This rearrangement joins TRBV5-4 to TRBJ2-7; TRBD2 aligns across 11 bases. The CDR3 covers 15 residues. Germline CDR1 SGHNT, CDR2 YYREEE (reference sequence). Trimming cost V 4 bases and J 2 bases; bases outside gene matches: 5. The CDR3 loop reads CASSPGTSGTYEQYF. CDR3 nucleotides: TGTGCCAGCAGCCCGGGGACTAGCGGAACCTACGAGCAGTACTTC.